This TCR beta chain was profiled in a study of blood T cell repertoires in COVID-19. The wider study: Researchers got acute and convalescent COVID-19 samples from the United States, Italy and Spain. PBMCs, B-cell-depleted T cells, or T cells provided the cDNA or gDNA that made up the material.

Profiled with immunoSEQ multiplex PCR; TCRdb holds only in-frame clones, not every one. The data hold 140,000 or so clones, with about three quarters observed a single time. A remark on this clone: Sequence at one end of the junction differs from germline and may be a read error.

This sequence originates from an older woman with acute or convalescent COVID-19. Sequenced input: peripheral blood.

The DNA for the CDR3 is TGTGCCAGCACCTTATTTGTGGGAGGGCCTGGGAATGAGCAGTTCTTC. Translation gives CASTLFVGGPGNEQFF. This chain links TRBV7-8 with TRBJ2-1, with TRBD2 matching 7 bases. Germline V gene sequence: CDR1 SGHVS, CDR2 FQNEAQ. This CDR3 is built from 16 residues. The variable domain in full, completed from reference TRBV7-8 and TRBJ2-1, reads GAGVSQSPRYKVAKRGQDVALRCDPISGHVSLFWYQQALGQGPEFLTYFQNEAQLDKSGLPSDRFFAERPEGSVSTLKIQRTQQEDSAVYLCASTLFVGGPGNEQFFGPGTRLTVL.